This is a list of T cell receptor beta chains from one sample in a study of radiation and T cells in renal cell carcinoma. Profiled with immunoSEQ multiplex PCR; TCRdb holds only in-frame clones, not every one. The sample holds about 140,000 clones, 75% to 90% seen once. Source: blood, taken from a patient whose treatment included radiotherapy and nephrectomy. These receptors were collected from a woman between 45 and 60 years old with renal cell carcinoma. Both conserved end residues are part of each CDR3.

v_gene | CDR3aa
TRBV7-9 | CASSLAFVSGGGKNSPLHF
TRBV28 | CASKLSGSPFQETQYF
TRBV25-1 | CASSESGDRGKTQYF
TRBV4-3 | CASSQDPNAASYGYTF
TRBV18 | CASSPRVEGNTIYF
TRBV5-1 | CASSFGTGSTGELFF
TRBV6-5 | CASSRGVREQYF
TRBV6-6 | CASSYSVTAQNYGYTF
TRBV30 | CAWSVSQDTEAFF
TRBV5-1 | CASSLAGVRDTEAFF
TRBV10-3 | CAISAGDFQETQYF
TRBV7-2 | CASSLSEPGDYGYTF
TRBV6-5 | CASSYTSGENEQYF
TRBV5-6 | CASSFKISGANVLTF
TRBV29-1 | CSVGVNRAGGGYTF
TRBV15 | CATSRDGDRGVAFF